One sample yielded the 8 T cell receptor beta chains listed below, sequenced in a study of CD8 T cells in Susac syndrome. Random hexamers were used to reverse transcribe the RNA input (about 0.5 to 1 ug). TCRdb analysed the immunoSEQ multiplex PCR reads with MiXCR anew, one entry per CDR3 protein. The sample yields approximately 150,000 distinct CDR3 sequences, approximately 96% seen once. Sequencing was done on a sample of CD4+ T cells from PBMCs. Receptor source: a human donor with Susac syndrome.

The chain has TRBV2 and TRBJ2-5, with TRBD1 identical over 9 bases. Trimming cost V 6 bases and J 4 bases; bases outside gene matches: 0. Germline values: CDR1 SNHLY, CDR2 FYNNEI. The CDR3 length is 12 residues. The CDR3 nucleotides read TGTGCCAGCAGGGACAGGGGAGAGACCCAGTACTTC. This translates into CASRDRGETQYF. The entire variable domain, with the rest obtained from reference TRBV2 and TRBJ2-5, is as follows: EPEVTQTPSHQVTQMGQEVILRCVPISNHLYFYWYRQILGQKVEFLVSFYNNEISEKSEIFDDQFSVERPDGSNFTLKIRSTKLEDSAMYFCASRDRGETQYFGPGTRLLVL.

J is TRBJ1-4 and V is TRBV12-5; D is possibly TRBD1 (6 bases). The V and J ends lost 6 bases and 1 base respectively, with 18 bases between them. Germline CDR1 LGHNT, CDR2 FRNRAP. The CDR3 is 17 amino acids. In DNA, the CDR3 is TGTGCTAGTGGCCCTTCGGGGGGGGCTGGAACTAATGAAAAACTGTTTTTT. Protein product: CASGPSGGAGTNEKLFF. Combining the CDR3 with reference TRBV12-5 and TRBJ1-4 gives the whole variable domain DARVTQTPRHKVTEMGQEVTMRCQPILGHNTVFWYRQTMMQGLELLAYFRNRAPLDDSGMPKDRFSAEMPDATLATLKIQPSEPRDSAVYFCASGPSGGAGTNEKLFFGSGTQLSVL.

The genes are TRBV25-1 and TRBJ2-1; D is undetermined. V gave up 4 bases and J gave up 5 bases, with 9 bases separating them. CDR3 length: 13 residues. Germline V gene data show CDR1 as MGHDK and CDR2 as SYGVNS. The CDR3 DNA reads as TGTGCCAGCAGTGGCGCAAATGACAATGAGCAGTTCTTC. It is translated as CASSGANDNEQFF.

The count of this clonotype is one. This chain links TRBV7-8 with TRBJ2-1; 8 bases fit TRBD2. Germline CDR1 reads SGHVS; CDR2 reads FQNEAQ. This CDR3 has 15 residues. V shed 4 bases and J 6 bases; nucleotides not matched to a gene: 8. The chain's CDR3 is CASSSRRLAGNEQFF. The CDR3 bases are TGTGCCAGCAGCTCCCGACGGCTAGCGGGCAATGAGCAGTTCTTC.

The V call is TRBV20-1, the J call TRBJ2-2, with 13 nucleotides matching TRBD2. The CDR3 has 15 residues. V trimming: 6 bases; J trimming: 5 bases; junction bases outside the gene matches: 6. Germline V CDR1 and CDR2: DFQATT, SNEGSKA (reference sequence). CDR3 loop: CSAWTSGRGTGELFF. DNA of the CDR3: TGCAGTGCGTGGACTAGCGGGAGAGGAACCGGGGAGCTGTTTTTT.

The rearrangement joins TRBV18 to TRBJ2-3; D gene unclear. Trimming left V 0 bases short and J 5 bases short, with 6 bases between. The CDR3 contains 13 residues. The germline V gene has CDR1 KGHSH and CDR2 LQKENI. CDR3 region: CASSPPSEDTQYF. Here the CDR3 DNA reads TGTGCCAGCTCACCACCGTCAGAAGATACGCAGTATTTT. Variable domain in full (rest from reference TRBV18 and TRBJ2-3): NAGVMQNPRHLVRRRGQEARLRCSPMKGHSHVYWYRQLPEEGLKFMVYLQKENIIDESGMPKERFSAEFPKEGPSILRIQQVVRGDSAAYFCASSPPSEDTQYFGPGTRLTVL.

The table lists this clonotype with a count of one. The J gene is TRBJ2-4, the V gene TRBV5-6; TRBD2 agrees at 8 bases. Trimming took 0 bases from V and 0 from J; bases not matched to a gene: 2. The CDR3 totals 16 residues. The V gene's germline CDR1 is SGHDT and CDR2 YYEEEE. CDR3 in amino acids: CASSLGGLVAKNIQYF. The CDR3 DNA is TGTGCCAGCAGCTTGGGGGGACTAGTAGCCAAAAACATTCAGTACTTC.

The chain joins TRBV28 to TRBJ1-5; D is ambiguous. Germline V CDR1 and CDR2: MDHEN, SYDVKM. Trimming removed 7 bases at V and 12 bases at J, with 19 bases between. CDR3 length equals 13 residues. This CDR3 is CASTGGVILGQHF. CDR3 sequence (DNA): TGTGCCAGCACCGGTGGGGTCATTTTAGGCCAGCATTTT. Together with reference TRBV28 and TRBJ1-5, the CDR3 gives the full variable domain: DVKVTQSSRYLVKRTGEKVFLECVQDMDHENMFWYRQDPGLGLRLIYFSYDVKMKEKGDIPEGYSVSREKKERFSLILESASTNQTSMYLCASTGGVILGQHFGDGTRLSIL.